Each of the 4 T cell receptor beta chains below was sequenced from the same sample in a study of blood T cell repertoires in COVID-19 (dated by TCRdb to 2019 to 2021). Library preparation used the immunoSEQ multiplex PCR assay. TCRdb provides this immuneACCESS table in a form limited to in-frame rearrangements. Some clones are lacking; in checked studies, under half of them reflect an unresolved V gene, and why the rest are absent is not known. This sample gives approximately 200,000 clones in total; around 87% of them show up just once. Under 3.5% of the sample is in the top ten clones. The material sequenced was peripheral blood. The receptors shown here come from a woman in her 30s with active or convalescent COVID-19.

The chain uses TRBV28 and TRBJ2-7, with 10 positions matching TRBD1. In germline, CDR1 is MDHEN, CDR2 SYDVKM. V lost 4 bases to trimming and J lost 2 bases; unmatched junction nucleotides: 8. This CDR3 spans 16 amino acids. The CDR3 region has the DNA TGTGCCAGCAGTTCCCCCGGGACAGGGGTCCCCTACGAGCAGTACTTC. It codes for CASSSPGTGVPYEQYF.

CDR3 nucleotides: TGTGCCAGTATCCCCAGGGGAAATAATGAAAAACTGTTTTTT. This codes for CASIPRGNNEKLFF. The genes are TRBV19 and TRBJ1-4; D possibly corresponds to TRBD1 (6 bases). In germline, CDR1 is LNHDA, CDR2 SQIVND (reference sequence). This CDR3 region has 14 residues. Trimming removed 7 bases from V and 4 bases from J, with 13 bases in between.

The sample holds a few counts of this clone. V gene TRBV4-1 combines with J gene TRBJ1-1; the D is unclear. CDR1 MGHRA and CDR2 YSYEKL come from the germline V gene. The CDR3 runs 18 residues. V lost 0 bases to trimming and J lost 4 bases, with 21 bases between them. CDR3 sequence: CASSQDPRATAGGTEAFF. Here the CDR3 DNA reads TGCGCCAGCAGCCAAGATCCCCGCGCGACGGCAGGAGGCACTGAAGCTTTCTTT.

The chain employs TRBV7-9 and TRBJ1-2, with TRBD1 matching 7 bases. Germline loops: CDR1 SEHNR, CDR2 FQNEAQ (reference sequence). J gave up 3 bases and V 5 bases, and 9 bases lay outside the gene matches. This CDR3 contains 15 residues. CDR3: CASSPGQATYYGYTF. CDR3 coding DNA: TGTGCCAGCAGCCCCGGACAGGCGACGTACTATGGCTACACCTTC.